This T cell receptor (beta chain) is drawn from a study of blood T cell repertoires in COVID-19. Original handling: Reference gene primer amplification yielded estimated nucleated cell counts. TCRdb keeps only in-frame clones here, not all; method: immunoSEQ multiplex PCR. The DNA was the basis for D and trimming; V, J and clone size are from that table. The sample has roughly 140,000 clones, more than 80% seen once. Germline V CDR1 and CDR2: LGHNA, YNFKEQ. Trimming at V came to 0 bases and at J to 7 bases, leaving 4 bases not matched to a gene. This CDR3 is 15 amino acids long. This rearrangement joins TRBV4-2 to TRBJ2-3; 10 bases align to TRBD2. The sample consisted of peripheral blood. This TCR was sampled from a human donor with acute or convalescent COVID-19. The donor label of this sample is uncertain. CDR3 in DNA: TGTGCCAGCAGCCAAGAAGCGGGGGGGCCATATACGCAGTATTTT. Encoded protein: CASSQEAGGPYTQYF.